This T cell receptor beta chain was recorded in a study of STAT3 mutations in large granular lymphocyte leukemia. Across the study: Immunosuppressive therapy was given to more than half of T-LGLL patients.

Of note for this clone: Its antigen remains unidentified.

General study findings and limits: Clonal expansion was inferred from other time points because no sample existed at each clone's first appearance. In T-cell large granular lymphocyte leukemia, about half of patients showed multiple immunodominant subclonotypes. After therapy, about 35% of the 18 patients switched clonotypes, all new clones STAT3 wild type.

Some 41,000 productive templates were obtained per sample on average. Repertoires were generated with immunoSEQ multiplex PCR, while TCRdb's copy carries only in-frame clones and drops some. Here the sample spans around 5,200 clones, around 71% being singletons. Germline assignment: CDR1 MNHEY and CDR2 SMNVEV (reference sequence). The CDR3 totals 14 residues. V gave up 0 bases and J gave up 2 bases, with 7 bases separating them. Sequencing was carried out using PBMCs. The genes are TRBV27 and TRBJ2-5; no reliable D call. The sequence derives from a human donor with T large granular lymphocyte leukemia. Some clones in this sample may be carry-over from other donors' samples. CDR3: CASSLSIDQETQYF. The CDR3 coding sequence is TGTGCCAGCAGTTTATCCATCGATCAAGAGACCCAGTACTTC.